The present entry profiles one T cell receptor (beta chain) with its context. Its antigen is unknown. This record comes from a study of T cells in localized non-small cell lung cancer. V lost 3 bases and J lost 6, with 5 bases in between. The germline V gene encodes CDR1 LNHDA and CDR2 SQIVND (reference sequence). This CDR3 is 12 amino acids long. Whole-study results and caveats: Of the top 100 tumor clones, median around 55 were in adjacent lung, about 26 among its top 100. Sequencing involved a lone tumor region, leaving heterogeneity possible. Uninvolved adjacent lung had the highest recorded T cell clonality, with tumor below it.

The repertoire was sequenced with immunoSEQ multiplex PCR; TCRdb's copy has only in-frame clones and lacks some. Here the sample spans 78,000 or so clones, 84% being singletons. This sample comprised peripheral blood, obtained before any cancer treatment. The chain is built from TRBV19 and TRBJ2-2; D is uncertain. The TCR originated in a man between 40 and 70 years old with stage I lung adenocarcinoma. Written as DNA, the CDR3 is TGTGCCAGTAGTATCAGTTCCGGGGAGCTGTTTTTT. Translation: CASSISSGELFF.